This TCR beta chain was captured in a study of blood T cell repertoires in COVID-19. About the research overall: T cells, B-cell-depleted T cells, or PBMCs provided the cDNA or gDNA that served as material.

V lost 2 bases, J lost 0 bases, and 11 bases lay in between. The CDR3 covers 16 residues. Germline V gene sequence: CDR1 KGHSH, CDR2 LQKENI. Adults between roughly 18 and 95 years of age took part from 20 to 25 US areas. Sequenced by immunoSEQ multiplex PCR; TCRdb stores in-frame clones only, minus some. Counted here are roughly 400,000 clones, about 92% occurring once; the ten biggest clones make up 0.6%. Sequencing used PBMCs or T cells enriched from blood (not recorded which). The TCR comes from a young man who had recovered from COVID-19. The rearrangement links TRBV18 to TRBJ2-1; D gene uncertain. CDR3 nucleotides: TGTGCCAGCTCACCAGTTCCGACAAGCTCCTACAATGAGCAGTTCTTC. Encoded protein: CASSPVPTSSYNEQFF.